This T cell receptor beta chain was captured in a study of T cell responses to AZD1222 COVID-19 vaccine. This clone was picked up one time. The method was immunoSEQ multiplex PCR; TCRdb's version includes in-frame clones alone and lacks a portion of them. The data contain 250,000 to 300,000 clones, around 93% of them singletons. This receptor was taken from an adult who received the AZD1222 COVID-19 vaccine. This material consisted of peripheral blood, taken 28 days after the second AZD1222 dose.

For the CDR3, the DNA is TGTGCCACCAGCCGAGGACCGTACGAGCAGTACTTC. This gives the protein CATSRGPYEQYF. The chain recombines TRBV15 with TRBJ2-7; unclear D gene. From germline, CDR1 is LNHNV and CDR2 YYDKDF (reference sequence). V lost 5 bases and J 4 bases, leaving 9 bases between the germline ends. The CDR3 is 12 residues long.